These 18 T cell receptor beta chains were all obtained from the same sample, sequenced in a study of response to subunit inactivated influenza vaccine. One entry per CDR3 protein results from TCRdb running MiXCR on the RT-PCR reads. This table has hundreds of thousands of distinct CDR3 sequences, 25% appearing once. The sequencing here drew on CD4+ T cells sorted from PBMCs, taken approximately 5 days after vaccination. These TCRs come from a man in his fifties who received an inactivated influenza vaccine.

The chain uses TRBV7-9 and TRBJ2-1, with 8 positions matching TRBD2. V lost 5 bases, J lost 3 bases, and 12 bases stayed unmatched. The CDR3 runs 17 residues. Germline CDR1 SEHNR, CDR2 FQNEAQ (reference sequence). CDR3 region: CASSPSRTSINYNEQFF. The CDR3 nucleotides are TGTGCCAGCAGCCCCAGCCGGACTAGCATCAACTACAATGAGCAGTTCTTC.

The V and J genes are TRBV20-1 and TRBJ1-1; the D gene is possibly TRBD1 (5 bases). V lost 5 bases and J lost 3, with 16 bases in between. The CDR3 runs to 14 residues. Germline CDR1 reads DFQATT; CDR2 reads SNEGSKA (reference sequence). This CDR3 reads CSARIIGEYTEAFF. The CDR3 DNA reads as TGCAGTGCTCGCATAATAGGGGAATACACTGAAGCTTTCTTT.

This clonotype was counted between two and nine times. This chain links TRBV12-3 or TRBV12-4 with TRBJ2-3; 12 bases are shared with TRBD2. The CDR3 has 15 amino acids. The V and J ends lost 3 bases and 5 bases, in that order; junction bases with no gene match: 3. The CDR3 nucleotides read TGTGCCAGCAGTTTTGGACTAGCGGGGAAAGATACGCAGTATTTT. Residues: CASSFGLAGKDTQYF.

This chain connects TRBV7-3 to TRBJ2-3, with a weak D call TRBD1 (7 bases). CDR3 size: 13 residues. Deletions cut 4 bases from V and 8 bases from J, with 13 bases between. The germline V gene has CDR1 SGHTA and CDR2 FQGTGA. The CDR3 spells CASSSRQGGTQYF. The CDR3, as DNA: TGTGCCAGCAGCTCGAGACAGGGAGGTACGCAGTATTTT.

In this sample, this clonotype turned up a few times. CDR3 residues: CASSHLLGGYEQYF. For the CDR3, the DNA is TGTGCCAGCAGTCATTTACTAGGAGGGTACGAGCAGTACTTC. This chain joins TRBV11-2 and TRBJ2-7; D is perhaps TRBD2 (6 bases). From germline, CDR1 is SGHAT and CDR2 FQNNGV. The CDR3 consists of 14 residues. V lost 6 bases and J 4 bases, leaving 16 bases between the germline ends.

There are many counts of this clonotype. CDR3 bases: TGTGCCAGCAGTCCCTCAGGACAGGGCAATCAGCCCCAGCATTTT. This codes for CASSPSGQGNQPQHF. V gene TRBV12-3 or TRBV12-4 combines with J gene TRBJ1-5; TRBD1 matches 7 bases. The CDR3 totals 15 residues. V shed 5 bases and J 2 bases; nucleotides not matched to a gene: 6.

The chain couples TRBV7-2 to TRBJ2-3; D may be TRBD1 or TRBD2 (5 bases each). Trimming stripped 2 bases from V and 4 bases from J, with 16 bases between. The germline gives CDR1 SGHTA, CDR2 FQGNSA. The CDR3 length is 16 residues. The CDR3 region has the DNA TGTGCCAGCAGCTTAATGGGTGGGGGTCTCTCAGATACGCAGTATTTT. This codes for CASSLMGGGLSDTQYF.

The chain couples TRBV20-1 to TRBJ2-7, with 7 bases that match TRBD2. Trimming at V came to 2 bases and at J to 4 bases, leaving 2 bases not matched to a gene. The CDR3 spans 12 residues. Germline CDR1 reads DFQATT; CDR2 reads SNEGSKA (reference sequence). CDR3 in amino acids: CSARQGGYEQYF. CDR3 coding DNA: TGCAGTGCTAGACAGGGAGGGTACGAGCAGTACTTC.

This clonotype was detected a few times. The chain joins TRBV29-1 to TRBJ2-7; no clear D. The germline CDR1 and CDR2 sequences are SQVTM and ANQGSEA. Deletions cut 1 base from V and 1 base from J, with 11 bases between. The CDR3 is made up of 14 amino acids. The DNA for the CDR3 is TGCAGCGTTGAAGGGACCGCGACTTCCTACGAGCAGTACTTC. Translating gives CSVEGTATSYEQYF.

This chain connects TRBV14 to TRBJ1-4; maybe TRBD1 (6 bases). Looked up from germline, CDR1 is SGHDN and CDR2 is FVKESK. The ends were cut back, 0 bases at V and 0 bases at J, with 11 bases in the middle. The CDR3 loop spans 17 amino acids. CDR3 in DNA: TGTGCCAGCAGCCAAGATCCCCCAGGGGCAACTAATGAAAAACTGTTTTTT. This translates into CASSQDPPGATNEKLFF. Variable domain in full (rest from reference TRBV14 and TRBJ1-4): EAGVTQFPSHSVIEKGQTVTLRCDPISGHDNLYWYRRVMGKEIKFLLHFVKESKQDESGMPNNRFLAERTGGTYSTLKVQPAELEDSGVYFCASSQDPPGATNEKLFFGSGTQLSVL.

This clonotype has just a few counts. V and J are TRBV12-3 or TRBV12-4 and TRBJ2-2, with 10 bases fitting TRBD2. CDR3 length: 16 amino acids. The J segment lost 0 bases and the V segment lost 6 bases, leaving 4 bases of the junction unmatched. CDR3 in DNA: TGTGCCAGCAGACATAGCGGGGGGCCGAACACCGGGGAGCTGTTTTTT. Translated, it gives CASRHSGGPNTGELFF.

The CDR3 protein is CSASRSRLGAGELFF. The CDR3 DNA is TGCAGTGCTAGCAGGAGCAGGTTGGGCGCCGGGGAGCTGTTTTTT. The chain recombines TRBV20-1 with TRBJ2-2; D gene uncertain. Germline-derived CDR1 and CDR2 are DFQATT and SNEGSKA (reference sequence). CDR3 length: 15 amino acids. V was shortened by 3 bases and J by 6 bases, with 17 bases between the two germline ends.

The chain combines TRBV20-1 with TRBJ1-5, with TRBD1 identical over 7 bases. CDR3 length: 15 amino acids. V dropped 2 bases and J dropped 4; count of bases not matched to a gene: 8. Germline CDR1 and CDR2: DFQATT and SNEGSKA (reference sequence). CDR3 coding DNA: TGCAGTGCTAGAATCGCAGGGGGTTCAAATCAGCCCCAGCATTTT. Amino acid sequence: CSARIAGGSNQPQHF.

The chain has TRBV20-1 and TRBJ1-1; 9 nucleotides agree with TRBD1. In germline, CDR1 is DFQATT, CDR2 SNEGSKA (reference sequence). V trimming: 2 bases; J trimming: 4 bases; junction bases outside the gene matches: 8. CDR3 size: 15 residues. The CDR3 sequence: CSARKQGAPSTEAFF. In nucleotides, the CDR3 is TGCAGTGCTAGAAAACAGGGGGCCCCCAGCACTGAAGCTTTCTTT.

The J gene is TRBJ2-7, the V gene TRBV5-1; 7 bases are a match to TRBD1. There are 15 residues in the CDR3. Germline lookup yields CDR1 SGHRS and CDR2 YFSETQ. V lost 3 bases to trimming and J lost 0 bases; unmatched junction nucleotides: 6. The chain's CDR3 is CASSWGQSSSYEQYF. The CDR3 nucleotides are TGCGCCAGCAGCTGGGGACAGTCAAGCTCCTACGAGCAGTACTTC.

This chain joins TRBV4-1 and TRBJ2-7, with 9 bases lining up with TRBD1. Looked up from germline, CDR1 is MGHRA and CDR2 is YSYEKL. The CDR3 is 17 amino acids. V dropped 1 base and J dropped 2; count of bases not matched to a gene: 9. The CDR3 spells CASSQVLGTGGTYEQYF. CDR3 bases: TGCGCCAGCAGCCAAGTTCTGGGAACAGGGGGCACCTACGAGCAGTACTTC.

The chain employs TRBV6-5 and TRBJ1-2, with 9 nucleotides matching TRBD1. V dropped 0 bases and J dropped 1; count of bases not matched to a gene: 0. In germline, CDR1 is MNHEY, CDR2 SVGAGI. This CDR3 comprises 15 residues. Here the CDR3 DNA reads TGTGCCAGCAGTTACTCGGGACAGGGTAACTATGGCTACACCTTC. This sequence encodes CASSYSGQGNYGYTF.

The chain recombines TRBV10-2 with TRBJ1-1; D unresolved. CDR3 length equals 13 residues. V lost 0 bases, J lost 3 bases, and 5 bases lay in between. CDR1 is WSHSY and CDR2 is SAAADI in the germline V gene. CDR3 bases: TGCGCCAGCAGTGAGTCGGCGGACACTGAAGCTTTCTTT. Protein: CASSESADTEAFF.